The source of this TCR beta chain is a study of blood T cell repertoires in COVID-19. CDR1 MNHNY and CDR2 SVGAGI come from the germline V gene (reference sequence). V lost 7 bases and J 1 base, leaving 14 bases between the germline ends. The CDR3 totals 16 residues. Produced via immunoSEQ multiplex PCR; TCRdb's table is partial and in-frame only. The top ten clones hold 6% to 8.5% of a sample with about 110,000 clones, roughly 76% of them seen once. The sequenced material came from peripheral blood. The receptor was derived from a woman aged 55-70 years with acute or convalescent COVID-19. The chain carries TRBV6-6 and TRBJ2-6, with D possibly being TRBD2 (6 bases). In nucleotides, the CDR3 is TGTGCCAGCACCCTCAAGGCGGGGTCTGGGGCCAACGTCCTGACTTTC. It specifies CASTLKAGSGANVLTF.